The 31 T cell receptor beta chains listed next were all sequenced from one sample in a study of T cells in localized non-small cell lung cancer. Assay used: immunoSEQ multiplex PCR; TCRdb lists only in-frame clones, some missing. The sample includes some 17,000 clones, 83% of them seen just once. The material was peripheral blood, obtained before any cancer treatment. The receptors come from a male donor older than 55 with stage III lung adenocarcinoma.

This clone has only a few counts. CDR3 in amino acids: CASSRTREGEKLFF. CDR3 bases: TGTGCCAGCAGCAGGACACGGGAAGGGGAAAAACTGTTTTTT. The rearrangement joins TRBV7-9 to TRBJ1-4, with D possibly TRBD1 on 5 matching bases. V lost 5 bases and J 8 bases, leaving 15 bases between the germline ends. CDR1 SEHNR and CDR2 FQNEAQ come from the germline V gene (reference sequence). This CDR3 contains 14 residues.

V and J are TRBV5-1 and TRBJ2-5, with TRBD2 as a possible D gene (5 bases). The V end lost 0 bases, the J end lost 5 bases, and 11 bases lay between the germline ends. This CDR3 spans 14 amino acids. CDR1 is SGHRS and CDR2 is YFSETQ in the germline V gene. The CDR3 region has the DNA TGCGCCAGCAGCTTGGGGACTTCAGCGGAGACCCAGTACTTC. It codes for CASSLGTSAETQYF.

The genes are TRBV6-4 and TRBJ2-3, with 13 nucleotides matching TRBD2. The CDR3 length is 16 residues. V was pared by 4 bases and J by 1 base, with 2 bases of the junction left unmatched. Germline V gives CDR1 MRHNA, CDR2 SNTAGT. The CDR3 spells CASSAGTSGGTDTQYF. The CDR3 DNA sequence: TGTGCCAGCAGTGCCGGGACTAGCGGGGGCACAGATACGCAGTATTTT.

This chain links TRBV18 with TRBJ1-4; D remains ambiguous. The CDR3 has 14 residues. Trimming took 2 bases from V and 7 from J, leaving 11 bases between them. Germline CDR1 and CDR2: KGHSH and LQKENI. CDR3 residues: CASSPRQEGEKLFF. The CDR3 DNA reads as TGTGCCAGCTCACCAAGGCAGGAGGGTGAAAAACTGTTTTTT.

This clone appeared once. V and J are TRBV9 and TRBJ2-1, with 8 bases aligning to TRBD1. The CDR3 has 19 residues. Trimming removed 0 bases from V and 3 bases from J; junction bases left unmatched: 14. Germline V gene data show CDR1 as SGDLS and CDR2 as YYNGEE. The CDR3 region has the DNA TGTGCCAGCAGCGTAGAGGCGAGAGTGACAGGACAGGGCTACAATGAGCAGTTCTTC. It codes for CASSVEARVTGQGYNEQFF.

The chain is built from TRBV5-1 and TRBJ1-1; 8 bases map to TRBD1. Germline loops: CDR1 SGHRS, CDR2 YFSETQ. This CDR3 is built from 15 residues. The V and J ends lost 2 bases and 7 bases, in that order; junction bases with no gene match: 10. The DNA for the CDR3 is TGCGCCAGCAGCTTCGCCGGGACAGGCAGGCGTGAAGCTTTCTTT. Protein sequence: CASSFAGTGRREAFF.

This clone was seen only once. The V call is TRBV2, the J call TRBJ2-3; D possibly corresponds to TRBD2 (6 bases). V was trimmed by 4 bases and J by 6 bases, leaving 14 bases between them. The CDR3 contains 14 residues. CDR1 and CDR2 (germline): SNHLY, FYNNEI. CDR3 in amino acids: CASSVRGTADTQYF. The CDR3 bases are TGTGCCAGCAGTGTACGGGGGACTGCGGATACGCAGTATTTT.

CDR3 coding DNA: TGTGCCAGCAGTTTACTAGCGGGGGGGAGGAATGAGCAGTTCTTC. Translating it yields CASSLLAGGRNEQFF. The rearrangement joins TRBV6-1 to TRBJ2-1; 13 bases match TRBD2. Per the germline V gene, CDR1 is MNHNS and CDR2 is SASEGT. Unmatched junction bases numbered 5, after V lost 5 bases and J lost 7 bases. The CDR3 runs 15 residues.

The chain joins TRBV7-8 to TRBJ1-3; D ambiguous. V lost 4 bases to trimming and J lost 4 bases, with 17 bases between them. Germline V gene data show CDR1 as SGHVS and CDR2 as FQNEAQ. This CDR3 spans 16 amino acids. CDR3 loop: CASSSHSLAGGNTIYF. In nucleotides, the CDR3 is TGTGCCAGCAGCTCCCATTCGTTGGCAGGCGGAAACACCATATATTTT.

This chain links TRBV5-1 with TRBJ2-5; D is perhaps TRBD2 (5 bases). V was cut by 4 bases and J by 4 bases, with 20 bases left in between. Per the germline V gene, CDR1 is SGHRS and CDR2 is YFSETQ. This CDR3 has 16 amino acids. The CDR3, as DNA: TGCGCCAGCAGCCCCGAGGGCCGGCTCGGGGTAGAGACCCAGTACTTC. Its protein is CASSPEGRLGVETQYF.

V usage is TRBV7-3 and J usage is TRBJ2-1; 11 bases fit TRBD2. V lost 6 bases, J lost 5 bases, and 6 bases stayed unmatched. The CDR3 loop spans 15 amino acids. Looked up from germline, CDR1 is SGHTA and CDR2 is FQGTGA. This chain's CDR3 is CASRLSGGAHNEQFF. The CDR3 DNA reads as TGTGCCAGCAGACTTAGCGGGGGGGCCCACAATGAGCAGTTCTTC.

This clone has only one observation. CDR3 nucleotides: TGCAGCGTTGGTGGGGACAGGGGCACAGATACGCAGTATTTT. Protein: CSVGGDRGTDTQYF. The J gene is TRBJ2-3, the V gene TRBV29-1, with 9 bases lining up with TRBD1. The CDR3 length is 14 residues. Trimming removed 4 bases from V and 1 base from J; junction bases left unmatched: 3. Germline V CDR1 and CDR2: SQVTM, ANQGSEA.

As concerns this clone: One end of the junction does not line up with germline, which may come from a read error. The J gene is TRBJ2-1, the V gene TRBV30; D is unclear. The CDR3 covers 10 residues. Germline CDR1 reads GTSNPN; CDR2 reads SVGIG (reference sequence). The CDR3 is CAWSESSRIF. CDR3 coding DNA: TGTGCCTGGAGTGAGAGCTCTAGGATCTTC.

This clone was observed a few times. The chain links TRBV10-3 to TRBJ1-6; TRBD1 matches 9 bases. V lost 7 bases and J lost 9; bases outside the gene matches: 7. Germline values: CDR1 ENHRY, CDR2 SYGVKD. There are 14 residues in the CDR3. The CDR3 protein is CAITEDRGGSPLHF. The CDR3 region has the DNA TGTGCCATCACCGAGGACAGGGGAGGTTCACCCCTCCACTTT.

The V call is TRBV12-5, the J call TRBJ2-2; TRBD1 aligns across 10 bases. V dropped 5 bases and J dropped 3; count of bases not matched to a gene: 6. The CDR3 has 16 residues. The V gene's germline CDR1 is LGHNT and CDR2 FRNRAP. The CDR3 nucleotides read TGTGCTAGTGGTACTAGGACAGGGGGGTACACCGGGGAGCTGTTTTTT. Translated, it gives CASGTRTGGYTGELFF.

The rearrangement joins TRBV5-1 to TRBJ2-1, with TRBD1 identical over 9 bases. CDR3 length equals 16 residues. The germline gives CDR1 SGHRS, CDR2 YFSETQ. J lost 0 bases, V lost 2 bases, and 3 bases had no gene match. The CDR3 is CASSFLGQGSYNEQFF. The DNA of the CDR3 is TGCGCCAGCAGCTTTTTGGGACAGGGCTCCTACAATGAGCAGTTCTTC.

This sequence joins TRBV6-1 and TRBJ2-2, with D tentatively TRBD1 (5 bases). CDR3 length equals 16 residues. V was trimmed by 2 bases and J by 1 base, leaving 11 bases between them. Germline values: CDR1 MNHNS, CDR2 SASEGT. CDR3 protein: CASSEISGWNTGELFF. The CDR3 DNA sequence: TGTGCCAGCAGTGAAATCTCAGGGTGGAACACCGGGGAGCTGTTTTTT.

The chain employs TRBV30 and TRBJ2-2; D not certain. Per germline, CDR1 GTSNPN and CDR2 SVGIG (reference sequence). The length of the CDR3 is 13 residues. V lost 0 bases to trimming and J lost 5 bases, with 7 bases between them. The CDR3 nucleotides read TGTGCCTGGAGTGTCCTCACAACCGGGGAGCTGTTTTTT. As protein: CAWSVLTTGELFF.

This clone was counted once. V usage is TRBV2 and J usage is TRBJ1-1; D remains unclear. Trimming took off 3 bases at V and 1 base at J, with 6 bases between the two ends. There are 13 residues in the CDR3. Germline assignment: CDR1 SNHLY and CDR2 FYNNEI. CDR3 nucleotides: TGTGCCAGCAGTGAGAGCTGGAACACTGAAGCTTTCTTT. It translates to CASSESWNTEAFF.

The V and J genes are TRBV9 and TRBJ1-2, with D possibly being TRBD1 (5 bases). Trimming stripped 0 bases from V and 5 bases from J, with 14 bases between. The CDR3 length is 15 residues. CDR1 is SGDLS, CDR2 YYNGEE, per germline. CDR3 protein: CASSVAGQPQYGYTF. As DNA, the CDR3 is TGTGCCAGCAGCGTAGCAGGGCAGCCCCAATATGGCTACACCTTC.

The chain is built from TRBV20-1 and TRBJ1-2; tentative D call: TRBD1 (6 bases). Germline V gene lookup returns CDR1 DFQATT and CDR2 SNEGSKA (reference sequence). Deletions cut 3 bases from V and 8 bases from J, with 10 bases between. The length of the CDR3 is 11 residues. CDR3 protein: CSASDGGGYTF. CDR3 DNA: TGCAGTGCTAGTGATGGGGGCGGCTACACCTTC.

The CDR3, as DNA: TGTGCCAGCAGCACGGGGGGGTTTCGGTCCCCCACTGAAGCTTTCTTT. Protein: CASSTGGFRSPTEAFF. The chain has TRBV5-6 and TRBJ1-1, with a tentative D call TRBD1 (5 bases). The V end was cut by 4 bases, the J end by 4 bases, with 20 bases between. The V gene's germline CDR1 is SGHDT and CDR2 YYEEEE. The CDR3 covers 16 residues.

The chain combines TRBV19 with TRBJ2-7, with 10 bases aligning to TRBD1. This CDR3 comprises 14 residues. The junction had 6 bases not matched to a gene; V was cut back by 7 bases and J by 3 bases. Germline values: CDR1 LNHDA, CDR2 SQIVND (reference sequence). The chain's CDR3 is CASTPGTGDYEQYF. CDR3 nucleotide sequence: TGTGCCAGTACCCCCGGGACAGGGGACTACGAGCAGTACTTC.

CDR3 bases: TGTGCCAGCAGTTTGTCTCAGGGTCGAGGTCAGCCCCAGCATTTT. Residues: CASSLSQGRGQPQHF. The chain has TRBV6-5 and TRBJ1-5, with a possible D match to TRBD1 (5 bases). The germline CDR1 and CDR2 sequences are MNHEY and SVGAGI. Trimming took 4 bases from V and 6 from J, leaving 16 bases between them. The CDR3 consists of 15 residues.

A remark on this clone: At one of its ends the junction is not consistent with the germline gene, which may arise from a read error. The chain couples TRBV27 to TRBJ1-2, with D hard to call. The germline V gene encodes CDR1 MNHEY and CDR2 SMNVEV (reference sequence). The CDR3 is made up of 11 amino acids. This chain's CDR3 is CASSCKLLSPF. CDR3 in DNA: TGTGCCAGCAGTTGCAAGCTTCTCTCTCCCTTC.

This rearrangement joins TRBV9 to TRBJ2-1, with 7 bases aligning to TRBD1. The ends lost 5 bases at V and 3 bases at J; junction bases unmatched: 8. From germline, CDR1 is SGDLS and CDR2 YYNGEE. This CDR3 has 15 residues. CDR3 region: CASRSGTASYNEQFF. CDR3 in DNA: TGTGCCAGCAGGTCCGGGACAGCAAGCTACAATGAGCAGTTCTTC.

The chain combines TRBV11-1 with TRBJ2-7; TRBD1 matches at 8 bases. Trimming cost V 6 bases and J 1 base; bases outside gene matches: 8. This CDR3 has 15 amino acids. Germline values: CDR1 SGHAT, CDR2 FQDESV (reference sequence). CDR3 coding DNA: TGTGCCAGCAGGTCCCGCGACAGGGGTTCCTACGAGCAGTACTTC. It specifies CASRSRDRGSYEQYF.

The chain is built from TRBV19 and TRBJ1-2; no firm D call. Germline V gene lookup returns CDR1 LNHDA and CDR2 SQIVND (reference sequence). Trimming left V 0 bases short and J 4 bases short, with 12 bases between. The CDR3 runs to 15 residues. CDR3 DNA sequence: TGTGCCAGTAGTATAGATCGGAGATGGGGCTATGGCTACACCTTC. Its translation is CASSIDRRWGYGYTF.

V gene TRBV7-2 combines with J gene TRBJ2-5; D gene unclear. The CDR3 consists of 13 residues. The V gene lost 1 base and the J gene lost 6 bases, with 9 bases spanning the gap. From germline, CDR1 is SGHTA and CDR2 FQGNSA. This chain's CDR3 is CASSLGLGKTQYF. The CDR3 DNA reads as TGTGCCAGCAGCTTAGGGCTAGGAAAGACCCAGTACTTC. Drawing the rest from reference TRBV7-2 and TRBJ2-5, the complete variable domain is GAGVSQSPSNKVTEKGKDVELRCDPISGHTALYWYRQSLGQGLEFLIYFQGNSAPDKSGLPSDRFSAERTGGSVSTLTIQRTQQEDSAVYLCASSLGLGKTQYFGPGTRLLVL.

The rearrangement uses TRBV6-4 and TRBJ2-7; D is perhaps TRBD1 (6 bases). V was clipped by 6 bases and J by 3 bases, with 21 bases between them. The CDR3 is made up of 16 amino acids. Germline V gene sequence: CDR1 MRHNA, CDR2 SNTAGT. The CDR3: CASSSRCGQGYYEQYF. CDR3 coding DNA: TGTGCCAGCAGCTCTCGGTGCGGGCAGGGGTACTACGAGCAGTACTTC.

CDR3 in amino acids: CASSEAVVLNTEAFF. The CDR3 bases are TGTGCCAGCAGTGAAGCGGTAGTACTGAACACTGAAGCTTTCTTT. The V and J genes are TRBV6-1 and TRBJ1-1; unclear D gene. The V and J ends lost 0 bases and 0 bases respectively, with 8 bases between them. CDR3 length: 15 residues. CDR1 and CDR2 from the germline V gene are MNHNS and SASEGT.